There are a few counts of the clone carrying this TCR beta chain. The V gene's germline CDR1 is WSHSY and CDR2 SAAADI. V was pared by 6 bases and J by 6 bases, with 18 bases between. The CDR3 is 14 amino acids. Patients affected by ophthalmopathy presented a Clinical Activity Score of at least 3, a NOSPECS grade of at least 4, and disease duration below 3 months. Investigators excluded patients with uncontrolled infection, other autoimmune disease, pregnancy or lactation. Regions amplified from RNA transcripts were the TCR beta CDR3 regions. Researchers ran a first-round RT-PCR on the TCR CDR3 using the HTBI primer set. Each CDR3 protein gets one entry after TCRdb re-called the multiplex PCR reads with MiXCR. This table has hundreds of thousands of distinct CDR3 sequences, less than 25% appearing once. This specimen comes from a study of T cells in Graves' hyperthyroidism and ophthalmopathy.

The rearrangement joins TRBV10-2 to TRBJ2-7; no firm D call. Sequenced material: blood. This sequence originates from a man in his thirties or forties with Graves' ophthalmopathy. The CDR3 sequence: CASSVPPQEGEQYF. In DNA, the CDR3 is TGCGCCAGCAGCGTACCGCCACAAGAAGGCGAGCAGTACTTC.